This T cell receptor beta chain was obtained from a study of cytomegalovirus exposure and HLA in healthy donors. Findings and limits, study-wide: Cytomegalovirus association was assigned to approximately 160 TCR beta chains.

Turning to this clone: Its antigen is not known.

This CDR3 comprises 13 residues. Losses at the gene ends were 4 bases for V and 4 bases for J; bases not matched to a gene: 3. Germline V gives CDR1 LGHNA, CDR2 YSLEER. A multiplex PCR was run with 60 Vbeta primers and 13 Jbeta primers. This table comes from immunoSEQ multiplex PCR, and its TCRdb copy is limited to in-frame clones, with some not included. Here the sample spans 200,000 or so clones, roughly 80% being singletons. The sequenced material came from PBMCs. The chain joins TRBV4-3 to TRBJ1-2, with 7 bases fitting TRBD1. This receptor was identified in a boy aged 5-17 years in good health and CMV-seronegative. The CDR3 nucleotides are TGCGCCAGCAGCCCACAGGGGTTCTATGGCTACACCTTC. Translating gives CASSPQGFYGYTF.